This T cell receptor (beta chain) is from a study of T cell clonality in common variable immunodeficiency. There are many counts of this clone. Its specificity is not known. The read halts 3 residues ahead of the CDR3 end, with the missing end drawn from the germline J gene. Study-wide results and caveats: Repertoire-complication correlations in CVID were limited by patient heterogeneity.

Repertoires were generated with immunoSEQ multiplex PCR, while TCRdb's copy carries only in-frame clones and drops some. The sample shows around 45,000 clones, none of them appearing just once. This CDR3 contains 14 residues. Between the trimmed V and J ends, which lost 0 bases and 9 bases, there was a span of 15 bases. Germline V gene data show CDR1 as DFQATT and CDR2 as SNEGSKA (reference sequence). The source is a person between 18 and 70 years old in good health. Source material: peripheral blood mononuclear cells. The chain uses TRBV20-1 and TRBJ2-1; TRBD1 is a possible D gene (6 bases). The sequenced part of the CDR3 DNA is TGCAGTGCTAGAGAGGGAGCAGGGGCTCGTGAG. Its protein product is CSAREGAGARE. The full-length CDR3 reads as CSAREGAGAREQFF.